This TCR beta chain was sequenced in a study of cytomegalovirus exposure and HLA in healthy donors. On the study more broadly: There were about 85 million unique TCRs (from HLA-typed donors) in an early data release.

The CDR3 is 16 residues long. Deletions cut 3 bases from V and 6 bases from J, with 17 bases between. Germline lookup yields CDR1 SNHLY and CDR2 FYNNEI. It was with 60 Vbeta and 13 Jbeta primers that the PCR ran. Profiling relied on immunoSEQ multiplex PCR, and the TCRdb table lists in-frame clones only, not all of them. Of roughly 150,000 clones in the sample, roughly 80% were seen once. The TCR originated in a male donor in good health and CMV-seronegative. The rearrangement uses TRBV2 and TRBJ2-2, with D possibly being TRBD1 (6 bases). The sample was PBMCs. The CDR3 DNA is TGTGCCAGCAGTGATGGTGACAGGTATCCCCCCGGGGAGCTGTTTTTT. Its translation is CASSDGDRYPPGELFF. Variable domain in full (rest from reference TRBV2 and TRBJ2-2): EPEVTQTPSHQVTQMGQEVILRCVPISNHLYFYWYRQILGQKVEFLVSFYNNEISEKSEIFDDQFSVERPDGSNFTLKIRSTKLEDSAMYFCASSDGDRYPPGELFFGEGSRLTVL.